Listed below are T cell receptor beta chains from one sample, sequenced in a study of blood T cell repertoires in COVID-19. Some clones are missing from TCRdb's copy, which holds only in-frame ones; the method was immunoSEQ multiplex PCR. The sample comprises approximately 240,000 clones, around nine tenths of which are singletons, and roughly 12% rests with the top ten. The sample comprised peripheral blood. These receptors all stem from a woman between 18 and 29 years old who had recovered from COVID-19. The CDR3 runs from the conserved cysteine through the conserved F or W. The D gene is left open where the match is weak. Clone size appears in some rows only: once, few, many, or a class for an expanded clone.

j_gene: TRBJ1-2; len: 13; v_gene: TRBV18; abundance: NA; d_gene: NA; CDR3nt: TGTGCCAGCTCGACAGATCAGAATTATGGCTACACCTTC; CDR3aa: CASSTDQNYGYTF
j_gene: TRBJ2-1; len: 18; v_gene: TRBV5-6; abundance: NA; d_gene: TRBD2; CDR3nt: TGTGCCAGCAGCTTGGCCAAACTCCGGACTAGCGGGATGGGTGAGCAGTTCTTC; CDR3aa: CASSLAKLRTSGMGEQFF
j_gene: TRBJ1-2; len: 13; v_gene: TRBV3-1/TRBV3-2; abundance: NA; d_gene: NA; CDR3nt: TGTGCCAGCAGCCTCACACAGAGAAATGGCTACACCTTC; CDR3aa: CASSLTQRNGYTF
j_gene: TRBJ2-3; len: 22; v_gene: TRBV7-3; abundance: NA; d_gene: TRBD1; CDR3nt: TGTGCCAGCAGCTTAACCCCGACAGGGGCCTGGAGGGCGCCTCGATTCACAGATACGCAGTATTTT; CDR3aa: CASSLTPTGAWRAPRFTDTQYF
j_gene: TRBJ1-2; len: 18; v_gene: TRBV25-1; abundance: NA; d_gene: TRBD1; CDR3nt: TGTGCCAGCAGTCCATGGGTAGGGCAGGGGGGTTCTAACTATGGCTACACCTTC; CDR3aa: CASSPWVGQGGSNYGYTF
j_gene: TRBJ1-1; len: 11; v_gene: TRBV12-3/TRBV12-4; abundance: few; d_gene: NA; CDR3nt: TGTGCCAGCGAGTCCAACGGGGAAGCTTTCTTT; CDR3aa: CASESNGEAFF
j_gene: TRBJ1-1; len: 13; v_gene: TRBV2; abundance: NA; d_gene: NA; CDR3nt: TGTGCCAGCAGACAGCAGTTGAACACTGAAGCTTTCTTT; CDR3aa: CASRQQLNTEAFF
j_gene: TRBJ1-1; len: 15; v_gene: TRBV19; abundance: NA; d_gene: TRBD1; CDR3nt: TGTGCCAGTAGACAGGGGGGCAGGATGAACACTGAAGCTTTCTTT; CDR3aa: CASRQGGRMNTEAFF
j_gene: TRBJ1-2; len: 14; v_gene: TRBV14; abundance: NA; d_gene: NA; CDR3nt: TGTGCCAGCAGCCAAGTAGGGAGGGATGGTGGCTACACCTTC; CDR3aa: CASSQVGRDGGYTF
j_gene: TRBJ2-3; len: 14; v_gene: TRBV3-1/TRBV3-2; abundance: NA; d_gene: TRBD2; CDR3nt: TGTGCCAGCAGCCACGTAGCGGGAACAGATACGCAGTATTTT; CDR3aa: CASSHVAGTDTQYF
j_gene: TRBJ1-2; len: 15; v_gene: TRBV9; abundance: NA; d_gene: NA; CDR3nt: TGTGCCAGCAGCGGCCTGCTGCAGGGCAACTATGGCTACACCTTC; CDR3aa: CASSGLLQGNYGYTF
j_gene: TRBJ1-1; len: 15; v_gene: TRBV4-3; abundance: NA; d_gene: NA; CDR3nt: TGCGCCAGCAGCCAAGATCAGGGAATGAACACTGAAGCTTTCTTT; CDR3aa: CASSQDQGMNTEAFF
j_gene: TRBJ2-1; len: 16; v_gene: TRBV4-2; abundance: NA; d_gene: NA; CDR3nt: TGTGCCAGCAGCCAAATAGGGCCTAGCAGATACAATGAGCAGTTCTTC; CDR3aa: CASSQIGPSRYNEQFF
j_gene: TRBJ1-2; len: 14; v_gene: TRBV7-2; abundance: once; d_gene: NA; CDR3nt: TGTGCCAGCAGCTTAGACACGCCAACCTATGGCTACACCTTC; CDR3aa: CASSLDTPTYGYTF
j_gene: TRBJ1-5; len: 16; v_gene: TRBV23-1; abundance: NA; d_gene: NA; CDR3nt: TGCGCCAGCAGTCAATGGCGGGCTTATAGCAATCAGCCCCAGCATTTT; CDR3aa: CASSQWRAYSNQPQHF
j_gene: TRBJ1-6; len: 15; v_gene: TRBV27; abundance: NA; d_gene: TRBD1; CDR3nt: TGTGCCAGCAGTTCAACAGGGGCATACAGTTCACCCCTCCACTTT; CDR3aa: CASSSTGAYSSPLHF
j_gene: TRBJ2-5; len: 14; v_gene: TRBV19; abundance: NA; d_gene: TRBD2; CDR3nt: TGTGCCAGTAGTAGTGTAGCGGGAGCGGAGACCCAGTACTTC; CDR3aa: CASSSVAGAETQYF
j_gene: TRBJ1-2; len: 14; v_gene: TRBV6-5; abundance: NA; d_gene: NA; CDR3nt: TGTGCCAGCGTCTCTTCGGACAGAAAAGGTGGCTACACCTTC; CDR3aa: CASVSSDRKGGYTF
j_gene: TRBJ1-2; len: 14; v_gene: TRBV4-3; abundance: NA; d_gene: NA; CDR3nt: TGCGCCAGCAGCCAAGGTGACAGGAGGTATGGCTACACCTTC; CDR3aa: CASSQGDRRYGYTF
j_gene: TRBJ1-3; len: 13; v_gene: TRBV11-2; abundance: NA; d_gene: NA; CDR3nt: TGTGCCAGCTACCGGGACAATGAAAACACCATATATTTT; CDR3aa: CASYRDNENTIYF
j_gene: TRBJ2-2; len: 15; v_gene: TRBV7-7; abundance: NA; d_gene: TRBD2; CDR3nt: TGTGCCAGCACCAGACTAGCGGGGGGCACCGGGGAGCTGTTTTTT; CDR3aa: CASTRLAGGTGELFF
j_gene: TRBJ2-5; len: 15; v_gene: TRBV5-3; abundance: NA; d_gene: NA; CDR3nt: TGTGCCAGAAGCTTGGCGGACTGCGTCCAAGAGACCCAGTACTTC; CDR3aa: CARSLADCVQETQYF
j_gene: TRBJ2-1; len: 16; v_gene: TRBV9; abundance: NA; d_gene: TRBD2; CDR3nt: TGTGCCAGCAGCGTCTCGACTAGCGGGAGTAGTAATGAGCAGTTCTTC; CDR3aa: CASSVSTSGSSNEQFF
j_gene: TRBJ2-7; len: 13; v_gene: TRBV12-3/TRBV12-4; abundance: NA; d_gene: NA; CDR3nt: TGTGCCAGCACAAAGGGGTTAATCTACGAGCAGTACTTC; CDR3aa: CASTKGLIYEQYF
j_gene: TRBJ1-2; len: 10; v_gene: TRBV2; abundance: NA; d_gene: TRBD1; CDR3nt: TGTGCCAGGAGGACAGGACCTGACACCTTC; CDR3aa: CARRTGPDTF
j_gene: TRBJ2-7; len: 13; v_gene: TRBV19; abundance: NA; d_gene: NA; CDR3nt: TGTGCCAGTAGTATGGACAGGAGGGTCGAGCAGTACTTC; CDR3aa: CASSMDRRVEQYF
j_gene: TRBJ2-7; len: 11; v_gene: TRBV30; abundance: few; d_gene: NA; CDR3nt: TGTGCCTGGAACAGAGGGAGCGAGCAGTACTTC; CDR3aa: CAWNRGSEQYF
j_gene: TRBJ2-7; len: 13; v_gene: TRBV29-1; abundance: once; d_gene: NA; CDR3nt: TGCAGCGCTACCAGGGGCTCTAGCTACGAGCAGTACTTC; CDR3aa: CSATRGSSYEQYF
j_gene: TRBJ2-7; len: 14; v_gene: TRBV7-3; abundance: NA; d_gene: TRBD2; CDR3nt: TGTGCCAGCAGCTTCTCTAGCGGCTCCTACGAGCAGTACTTC; CDR3aa: CASSFSSGSYEQYF
j_gene: TRBJ1-6; len: 15; v_gene: TRBV13; abundance: NA; d_gene: TRBD1; CDR3nt: TGTGCCAGCAGCCCAGGGGACAGGGCAGGTTCACCCCTCCACTTT; CDR3aa: CASSPGDRAGSPLHF
j_gene: TRBJ1-4; len: 15; v_gene: TRBV9; abundance: NA; d_gene: NA; CDR3nt: TGTGCCAGCAGCGTAGCGGGCGGGGCTAATGAAAAACTGTTTTTT; CDR3aa: CASSVAGGANEKLFF
j_gene: TRBJ2-7; len: 13; v_gene: TRBV10-3; abundance: once; d_gene: TRBD1; CDR3nt: TGTGCCATCAGTGGACAGGGTAGGGACGAGCAGTACTTC; CDR3aa: CAISGQGRDEQYF
j_gene: TRBJ1-6; len: 14; v_gene: TRBV27; abundance: NA; d_gene: NA; CDR3nt: TGTGCCAGCAGTTTATCGGGCCCGAATTCACCCCTCCACTTT; CDR3aa: CASSLSGPNSPLHF
j_gene: TRBJ1-1; len: 14; v_gene: TRBV27; abundance: NA; d_gene: TRBD1; CDR3nt: TGTGCCAGCAGTGCAAATTACAGGGGGCGTGGTGCTTTCTTT; CDR3aa: CASSANYRGRGAFF
j_gene: TRBJ2-1; len: 14; v_gene: TRBV24-1; abundance: NA; d_gene: NA; CDR3nt: TGTGCCACCAGTGCCCCAGGGGTCGGGAATGAGCAGTTCTTC; CDR3aa: CATSAPGVGNEQFF
j_gene: TRBJ1-5; len: 13; v_gene: TRBV15; abundance: NA; d_gene: NA; CDR3nt: TGTGCCACCGGGGACAATAGCAATCAGCCCCAGCATTTT; CDR3aa: CATGDNSNQPQHF
j_gene: TRBJ1-1; len: 12; v_gene: TRBV15; abundance: NA; d_gene: NA; CDR3nt: TGTGCCACCAGCCGAGGGGGGGGAGAAGCTTTCTTT; CDR3aa: CATSRGGGEAFF
j_gene: TRBJ2-1; len: 14; v_gene: TRBV6-5; abundance: NA; d_gene: NA; CDR3nt: TGTGCCAGCAGTTACGGTGGGCCTATCAATGAGCAGTTCTTC; CDR3aa: CASSYGGPINEQFF
j_gene: TRBJ2-3; len: 14; v_gene: TRBV11-3; abundance: NA; d_gene: NA; CDR3nt: TGTGCCAGCAGCTTAGCGTCAGGCACAGATACGCAGTATTTT; CDR3aa: CASSLASGTDTQYF
j_gene: TRBJ2-1; len: 13; v_gene: TRBV10-2; abundance: NA; d_gene: TRBD1; CDR3nt: TGCGCCAGCAGGGGGACAGGGGACAATGAGCAGTTCTTC; CDR3aa: CASRGTGDNEQFF
j_gene: TRBJ2-1; len: 16; v_gene: TRBV3-1/TRBV3-2; abundance: NA; d_gene: TRBD1; CDR3nt: TGTGCCAGCAGCCACGTACGGGACAGCCTATACAATGAGCAGTTCTTC; CDR3aa: CASSHVRDSLYNEQFF